These 18 T cell receptor beta chains originate from one sample sequenced in a study of OX40 agonist ivuxolimab in advanced cancers. Produced via immunoSEQ multiplex PCR; TCRdb's table is partial and in-frame only. This table has about 110,000 clones, 90% appearing once. Material: CD4+ or CD8+ T cells sorted from blood, obtained in a trial of the OX40 agonist ivuxolimab. These TCRs come from an adult with an advanced solid tumor such as melanoma, head and neck, liver or kidney cancer.

The chain couples TRBV5-4 to TRBJ1-1, with a tentative D call TRBD1 (6 bases). The CDR3 loop spans 15 amino acids. In germline, CDR1 is SGHNT, CDR2 YYREEE (reference sequence). Between the trimmed V and J ends, which lost 4 bases and 4 bases, there was a span of 17 bases. Here the CDR3 DNA reads TGTGCCAGCAGCCGGGACACGTTTCTGGGCACTGAAGCTTTCTTT. This encodes CASSRDTFLGTEAFF.

V gene TRBV18 combines with J gene TRBJ1-6, with a possible D match to TRBD1 (5 bases). The CDR3 consists of 15 residues. The V and J ends lost 2 bases and 5 bases respectively, with 10 bases between them. Germline V gene sequence: CDR1 KGHSH, CDR2 LQKENI. The CDR3 reads CASSPTTEDNSPLHF. Written as DNA, the CDR3 is TGTGCCAGCTCACCAACGACAGAAGATAATTCACCCCTCCACTTT.

This rearrangement joins TRBV6-5 to TRBJ2-1, with D tentatively TRBD2 (6 bases). Germline V CDR1 and CDR2: MNHEY, SVGAGI. The CDR3 consists of 14 residues. Trimming removed 7 bases at V and 7 bases at J, with 17 bases between. CDR3 amino acids: CASNLGGGENEQFF. CDR3 sequence (DNA): TGTGCCAGCAATCTGGGAGGAGGGGAGAATGAGCAGTTCTTC.

V and J are TRBV6-5 and TRBJ2-7, with 9 bases fitting TRBD2. This CDR3 spans 13 amino acids. Trimming at V came to 7 bases and at J to 4 bases, leaving 5 bases not matched to a gene. CDR1 is MNHEY and CDR2 is SVGAGI in the germline V gene. Here the CDR3 DNA reads TGTGCCAGCATCGCCAGCGGGGGGTACGAGCAGTACTTC. Amino acids: CASIASGGYEQYF.

The genes are TRBV4-1 and TRBJ2-3, with TRBD1 matching 9 bases. Per the germline V gene, CDR1 is MGHRA and CDR2 is YSYEKL. This CDR3 has 15 amino acids. V shed 7 bases, J shed 1 base, and the junction held 6 bases outside the gene matches. CDR3 protein: CASIPRDRGTDTQYF. The CDR3 DNA reads TGCGCCAGCATCCCCCGGGACAGGGGCACAGATACGCAGTATTTT.

V and J are TRBV7-8 and TRBJ2-2; D perhaps matches TRBD1 (5 bases). The ends were cut back, 2 bases at V and 2 bases at J, with 9 bases in the middle. This CDR3 has 15 residues. Germline CDR1 reads SGHVS; CDR2 reads FQNEAQ. The CDR3 DNA reads TGTGCCAGCAGCTTAACACAGGTTAACACCGGGGAGCTGTTTTTT. This gives the protein CASSLTQVNTGELFF.

The chain carries TRBV18 and TRBJ2-5; TRBD1 might be the D (5 bases). V was clipped by 3 bases and J by 5 bases, with 10 bases between them. Germline lookup yields CDR1 KGHSH and CDR2 LQKENI. There are 13 residues in the CDR3. CDR3 sequence (DNA): TGTGCCAGCTCACCCAGGGATAGGGAGACCCAGTACTTC. It is translated as CASSPRDRETQYF.

The chain couples TRBV7-2 to TRBJ2-2; TRBD1 agrees at 9 bases. The CDR3 runs to 15 residues. Trimming took 5 bases from V and 1 from J; bases not matched to a gene: 2. Looked up from germline, CDR1 is SGHTA and CDR2 is FQGNSA. The CDR3 sequence is CASSPTGGNTGELFF. The CDR3 nucleotides read TGTGCCAGCAGCCCGACAGGGGGGAACACCGGGGAGCTGTTTTTT.

The gene calls are TRBV28 and TRBJ1-5; D is unresolved. The CDR3 is 12 residues long. Germline V gives CDR1 MDHEN, CDR2 SYDVKM. Between the trimmed V and J ends, which lost 5 bases and 5 bases, there was a span of 7 bases. In DNA form, the CDR3 reads TGTGCCAGCAGTGGAGTGGATCAGCCCCAGCATTTT. Encoded protein: CASSGVDQPQHF.

The rearrangement links TRBV7-2 to TRBJ2-5; D perhaps matches TRBD1 (6 bases). Germline V gene sequence: CDR1 SGHTA, CDR2 FQGNSA. CDR3 length equals 16 residues. The V end lost 1 base, the J end lost 0 bases, and 12 bases lay between the germline ends. The CDR3 nucleotides read TGTGCCAGCAGCTTAGAAGGGACATTGTACCAAGAGACCCAGTACTTC. Translated: CASSLEGTLYQETQYF.

The chain combines TRBV5-1 with TRBJ2-3, with 8 positions matching TRBD2. The CDR3 covers 15 residues. From germline, CDR1 is SGHRS and CDR2 YFSETQ. The V segment lost 5 bases and the J segment 2 bases; nucleotides outside the gene matches: 7. The CDR3 reads CASREAGALTDTQYF. CDR3 bases: TGCGCCAGCAGAGAAGCGGGGGCCCTCACAGATACGCAGTATTTT.

The chain carries TRBV11-3 and TRBJ2-7; D might be TRBD1 or TRBD2, each matching 6 bases. The V end was cut by 7 bases, the J end by 3 bases, with 16 bases between. Germline V lookup: CDR1 SGHNT, CDR2 YENEEA. There are 14 residues in the CDR3. CDR3 DNA sequence: TGTGCCAGCACCCAAGAGGGGGGAGACTACGAGCAGTACTTC. It codes for CASTQEGGDYEQYF.

V usage is TRBV7-9 and J usage is TRBJ2-2; D is unresolved. Germline V gene data show CDR1 as SEHNR and CDR2 as FQNEAQ (reference sequence). The V end was cut by 1 base, the J end by 5 bases, with 11 bases between. This CDR3 is built from 15 residues. CDR3 sequence (DNA): TGTGCCAGCAGCTTAGGGTCCGTGGGGACCGGGGAGCTGTTTTTT. Translation gives CASSLGSVGTGELFF.

The genes are TRBV7-9 and TRBJ1-1; D gene uncertain. CDR3 size: 14 residues. The V gene's germline CDR1 is SEHNR and CDR2 FQNEAQ (reference sequence). V lost 1 base and J lost 5, with 11 bases in between. The DNA of the CDR3 is TGTGCCAGCAGCTTAGTGGAAGGGAGGACTGAAGCTTTCTTT. Protein: CASSLVEGRTEAFF.

The CDR3 region has the DNA TGTGCCAGCAGGCTAGCGGGGGGGCCTGCAGATACGCAGTATTTT. Amino acids: CASRLAGGPADTQYF. The chain employs TRBV6-5 and TRBJ2-3, with TRBD2 matching over 12 bases. This CDR3 region has 15 residues. Germline CDR1 is MNHEY and CDR2 is SVGAGI. With V trimmed by 6 bases and J by 4 bases, 5 bases remained unmatched.

The chain couples TRBV11-2 to TRBJ2-3; D unclear. The ends were cut back, 4 bases at V and 2 bases at J, with 16 bases in the middle. The CDR3 totals 16 residues. The germline V gene has CDR1 SGHAT and CDR2 FQNNGV. DNA of the CDR3: TGTGCCAGCAGCTCCGACCCCCAGCTGTTCACAGATACGCAGTATTTT. The encoded protein is CASSSDPQLFTDTQYF.

V usage is TRBV5-4 and J usage is TRBJ2-3; D is uncertain. The length of the CDR3 is 13 residues. Germline CDR1 is SGHNT and CDR2 is YYREEE (reference sequence). The V end lost 0 bases, the J end lost 8 bases, and 10 bases lay between the germline ends. Written as DNA, the CDR3 is TGTGCCAGCAGCTTGGTGGGCCCTGGTACGCAGTATTTT. Translating gives CASSLVGPGTQYF.

The chain couples TRBV7-8 to TRBJ2-7, with D perhaps matching TRBD2 (5 bases). Germline CDR1 and CDR2: SGHVS and FQNEAQ. The CDR3 is 15 amino acids. V was shortened by 3 bases and J by 4 bases, with 16 bases between the two germline ends. The CDR3 coding sequence is TGTGCCAGCAGCTTCGTTGAGGGCGAGTGGTACGAGCAGTACTTC. Protein sequence: CASSFVEGEWYEQYF.